Shown below are 27 T cell receptor beta chains from a single sample sequenced in a study of molecular identifiers for immune sequencing clone quantification. One entry per CDR3 protein, called by TCRdb with MiXCR from the PCR reads. The table includes about 320,000 distinct CDR3 sequences, about a fifth detected once. The sequencing input was naive CD8+ T cells from blood, with Jurkat cell RNA spiked in. The subset: FACS-sorted CD8+CD4-CCR7+CD45RA+ naive T cells. The receptors were gathered from a human donor in good health. Some libraries in this study had Jurkat cell RNA spiked in.

This clonotype was counted a few times. The V gene is TRBV29-1, the J gene TRBJ2-1; D is perhaps TRBD2 (6 bases). Trimming took off 4 bases at V and 0 bases at J, with 10 bases between the two ends. The CDR3 is made up of 14 amino acids. From germline, CDR1 is SQVTM and CDR2 ANQGSEA. The CDR3 bases are TGCAGCGTTGCAGGAGGGGTCTCCTACAATGAGCAGTTCTTC. As protein: CSVAGGVSYNEQFF.

Turning to this clonotype: A much larger clone lies a single base off, so this may be a read error. The J gene is TRBJ1-5, the V gene TRBV5-1; D call uncertain. The germline V gene encodes CDR1 SGHRS and CDR2 YFSETQ. There are 14 residues in the CDR3. CDR3 amino acids: CASSFEGSNRPQHF. The CDR3 coding sequence is TGCGCCAGCAGCTTCGAAGGGAGCAATCGGCCCCAGCATTTT.

This clonotype was counted a few times. In DNA form, the CDR3 reads TGTGCCAGCAGTTTAGAGGGGACGGGGTGGGGCTACGAGCAGTACTTC. It specifies CASSLEGTGWGYEQYF. This sequence joins TRBV27 and TRBJ2-7; the D call may be TRBD1 or TRBD2 (5 bases each). The CDR3 runs 16 residues. Trimming took off 2 bases at V and 3 bases at J, with 17 bases between the two ends. Germline V gene data show CDR1 as MNHEY and CDR2 as SMNVEV (reference sequence).

This clonotype was observed many times. V and J are TRBV7-9 and TRBJ1-1; D might be TRBD1 (5 bases). This CDR3 spans 12 amino acids. Trimming left V 6 bases short and J 4 bases short, with 9 bases between. Germline lookup yields CDR1 SEHNR and CDR2 FQNEAQ (reference sequence). CDR3 sequence: CASRTTGTEAFF. In DNA form, the CDR3 reads TGTGCCAGCAGGACCACAGGCACTGAAGCTTTCTTT.

There are a few counts of this clonotype. V gene TRBV20-1 combines with J gene TRBJ2-7; 9 bases agree with TRBD1. There are 17 residues in the CDR3. Trimming at V came to 0 bases and at J to 5 bases, leaving 14 bases not matched to a gene. Germline V lookup: CDR1 DFQATT, CDR2 SNEGSKA (reference sequence). The CDR3 is CSARDITTGTGYHEQYF. DNA for the CDR3: TGCAGTGCTAGAGATATTACCACCGGGACAGGGTACCACGAGCAGTACTTC.

In its sample, this clonotype was seen a few times. The rearrangement joins TRBV30 to TRBJ2-7; D unresolved. V lost 4 bases to trimming and J lost 6 bases, with 19 bases between them. The germline gives CDR1 GTSNPN, CDR2 SVGIG (reference sequence). The CDR3 is 14 residues long. The CDR3 DNA reads TGTGCCTGGATCGCTGGGTCCGGATACTCCGAGCAGTACTTC. Protein product: CAWIAGSGYSEQYF.

This clonotype occurred many times. The J gene is TRBJ2-7, the V gene TRBV30, with 8 bases aligning to TRBD1. Looked up from germline, CDR1 is GTSNPN and CDR2 is SVGIG (reference sequence). The CDR3 spans 12 residues. V gave up 5 bases and J gave up 5 bases; unmatched junction bases: 5. The CDR3 DNA follows: TGTGCCTGGGGCCGGGACAGGAACGAGCAGTACTTC. It yields the protein CAWGRDRNEQYF. Complete variable domain (other parts from reference TRBV30 and TRBJ2-7): SQTIHQWPATLVQPVGSPLSLECTVEGTSNPNLYWYRQAAGRGLQLLFYSVGIGQISSEVPQNLSASRPQDRQFILSSKKLLLSDSGFYLCAWGRDRNEQYFGPGTRLTVT.

The rearrangement uses TRBV27 and TRBJ2-2, with TRBD1 matching 9 bases. The germline gives CDR1 MNHEY, CDR2 SMNVEV (reference sequence). The V gene end was trimmed by 4 bases and the J gene end by 7 bases; junction bases not matched to a gene: 7. This CDR3 has 15 residues. The CDR3 DNA reads TGTGCCAGCAGTTCGGGACAGGGAGAAAGCGGGGAGCTGTTTTTT. The encoded protein is CASSSGQGESGELFF.

This clonotype has at least ten counts. This sequence joins TRBV2 and TRBJ1-1; D uncertain. The CDR3 is 12 amino acids. V lost 9 bases and J lost 0, with 8 bases in between. The germline V gene has CDR1 SNHLY and CDR2 FYNNEI. The chain's CDR3 is CARTNLNTEAFF. As DNA, the CDR3 is TGTGCCAGGACAAACCTGAACACTGAAGCTTTCTTT.

The J gene is TRBJ2-1, the V gene TRBV14; D tentatively fits TRBD1 or TRBD2 (6 bases each). Germline CDR1 SGHDN, CDR2 FVKESK. Trimming cost V 5 bases and J 12 bases, with 11 bases left between them. This CDR3 spans 11 amino acids. CDR3 loop: CASSWGAGQFF. CDR3 nucleotides: TGTGCCAGCAGCTGGGGGGCCGGGCAGTTCTTC.

This clonotype has more than one count but fewer than ten. This chain links TRBV6-2 or TRBV6-3 with TRBJ2-7; no clear D. With 7 bases removed from V and 2 bases from J, the gap between germline ends came to 12 bases. There are 13 residues in the CDR3. CDR1 is MNHEY and CDR2 is SVGEGT in the germline V gene. The CDR3 protein is CASNLQTAYEQYF. In nucleotides, the CDR3 is TGTGCCAGCAACCTACAAACTGCCTACGAGCAGTACTTC.

Ten or more counts support this clonotype. The chain carries TRBV5-4 and TRBJ2-7, with 11 bases aligning to TRBD2. With V trimmed by 3 bases and J by 6 bases, 5 bases remained unmatched. This CDR3 region has 14 residues. Germline lookup yields CDR1 SGHNT and CDR2 YYREEE (reference sequence). The CDR3 DNA reads as TGTGCCAGCAGCTCAACCGGGACTAGCGGCGAGCAGTACTTC. Its protein product is CASSSTGTSGEQYF. Together with reference TRBV5-4 and TRBJ2-7, the CDR3 gives the full variable domain: ETGVTQSPTHLIKTRGQQVTLRCSSQSGHNTVSWYQQALGQGPQFIFQYYREEENGRGNFPPRFSGLQFPNYSSELNVNALELDDSALYLCASSSTGTSGEQYFGPGTRLTVT.

This clonotype was recorded at least ten times. DNA of the CDR3: TGTGCCAGTAGTATAGGCATTAGGGGAAGCGGCCAGCCCCAGCATTTT. This sequence encodes CASSIGIRGSGQPQHF. The chain is built from TRBV19 and TRBJ1-5; possibly TRBD1 for D (5 bases). The CDR3 runs to 16 residues. CDR1 is LNHDA, CDR2 SQIVND, per germline (reference sequence). Deletions cut 1 base from V and 7 bases from J, with 17 bases between.

This clonotype has at least ten counts. The chain has TRBV7-6 and TRBJ2-5; D may be TRBD1 or TRBD2 (6 bases each). V dropped 5 bases and J dropped 5 bases, with 21 bases sitting between them. Germline CDR1 and CDR2: SGHVS and FNYEAQ. The CDR3 runs 16 residues. CDR3 sequence reads: CASSQKTGPRGETQYF. CDR3 DNA: TGTGCCAGCAGCCAAAAAACAGGGCCGCGGGGTGAGACCCAGTACTTC.

This clonotype was found a few times. This chain connects TRBV7-6 to TRBJ2-2, with 11 bases aligning to TRBD1. CDR3 length: 17 amino acids. Germline CDR1 reads SGHVS; CDR2 reads FNYEAQ. J was trimmed by 3 bases and V by 3 bases; bases with no gene match: 6. The CDR3 region is CASSFLPGQGDTGELFF. The CDR3 DNA reads as TGTGCCAGCAGCTTCCTCCCGGGACAGGGGGACACCGGGGAGCTGTTTTTT.

The table lists this clonotype with many counts. This rearrangement joins TRBV30 to TRBJ1-1, with a tentative D call TRBD1 (6 bases). Germline V gives CDR1 GTSNPN, CDR2 SVGIG (reference sequence). The CDR3 has 13 amino acids. V lost 0 bases, J lost 5 bases, and 10 bases lay in between. The DNA for the CDR3 is TGTGCCTGGAGTGTCTGGGGGCGGACTGAAGCTTTCTTT. This sequence encodes CAWSVWGRTEAFF.

This clonotype was recorded at least ten times. The J gene is TRBJ2-3, the V gene TRBV11-2; unclear D gene. Germline V gene data show CDR1 as SGHAT and CDR2 as FQNNGV. The CDR3 is made up of 14 amino acids. V gave up 5 bases and J gave up 2 bases, with 11 bases separating them. The CDR3 here is CASSRSTDTDTQYF. CDR3 nucleotide sequence: TGTGCCAGCAGCCGGAGTACCGACACAGATACGCAGTATTTT.

This clonotype was seen a single time. This may come from a read error, since a much larger clone is one base off. The chain has TRBV27 and TRBJ1-3; D ambiguous. The CDR3 covers 14 residues. Looked up from germline, CDR1 is MNHEY and CDR2 is SMNVEV (reference sequence). For the CDR3, the DNA is TGTGCCCGCAGTTTATCAGTCGCGGGAAACACCATATATTTT. It yields the protein CARSLSVAGNTIYF.

This clonotype was observed many times. This chain links TRBV28 with TRBJ2-5; 7 bases match TRBD2. J gave up 2 bases and V 5 bases, and 11 bases lay outside the gene matches. CDR1 and CDR2 (germline): MDHEN, SYDVKM. The CDR3 length is 16 residues. The CDR3 here is CASSLDPPSGQETQYF. In nucleotides, the CDR3 is TGTGCCAGCAGTCTAGATCCCCCTAGCGGACAAGAGACCCAGTACTTC.

This clonotype has a handful of counts. This chain links TRBV12-3 or TRBV12-4 with TRBJ2-7; TRBD1 is a possible D gene (5 bases). There are 14 residues in the CDR3. The germline V and J ends were trimmed by 3 bases and 0 bases, with 9 bases remaining between them. The CDR3 nucleotides read TGTGCCAGCAGTTTGTTTACAGGCTCCTACGAGCAGTACTTC. This encodes CASSLFTGSYEQYF.

The V call is TRBV7-2, the J call TRBJ1-2; 8 bases match TRBD1. Trimming at V came to 5 bases and at J to 3 bases, leaving 8 bases not matched to a gene. CDR1 and CDR2 from the germline V gene are SGHTA and FQGNSA. This CDR3 comprises 15 residues. CDR3 in DNA: TGTGCCAGCAGCCTCAGGACAGGGCAGGACTATGGCTACACCTTC. This translates into CASSLRTGQDYGYTF.

The V and J genes are TRBV20-1 and TRBJ2-5; D ambiguous. Per the germline V gene, CDR1 is DFQATT and CDR2 is SNEGSKA (reference sequence). The CDR3 has 11 residues. The ends were cut back, 5 bases at V and 5 bases at J, with 9 bases in the middle. Here the CDR3 reads CSAEAWETQYF. CDR3 DNA: TGCAGTGCTGAGGCCTGGGAGACCCAGTACTTC.

The rearrangement joins TRBV14 to TRBJ1-1, with TRBD1 matching over 9 bases. Germline V lookup: CDR1 SGHDN, CDR2 FVKESK. The CDR3 runs 14 residues. Germline trimming cut 3 bases from V and 5 bases from J; bases unmatched to any gene: 4. The CDR3 coding sequence is TGTGCCAGCAGCCAGGGACAGGGCGATACTGAAGCTTTCTTT. Protein: CASSQGQGDTEAFF.

This clonotype was observed at least ten times. The chain has TRBV4-1 and TRBJ2-1, with D perhaps assigned TRBD1 or TRBD2 (5 bases each). CDR1 MGHRA and CDR2 YSYEKL come from the germline V gene. This CDR3 has 17 amino acids. The V end lost 1 base, the J end lost 7 bases, and 20 bases lay between the germline ends. This CDR3 reads CASSQVMGRRGPNEQFF. CDR3 sequence (DNA): TGCGCCAGCAGCCAAGTAATGGGACGCCGAGGTCCAAATGAGCAGTTCTTC.

This chain joins TRBV2 and TRBJ2-3, with TRBD1 as a possible D gene (6 bases). Germline V gene data show CDR1 as SNHLY and CDR2 as FYNNEI. The CDR3 is made up of 18 amino acids. Deletions cut 8 bases from V and 1 base from J, with 25 bases between. DNA for the CDR3: TGTGCCAGCCAGGGGATTGGACTCTCAATCTCGGGCACAGATACGCAGTATTTT. Amino acids: CASQGIGLSISGTDTQYF.

Concerning this clonotype: One base away lies a much larger clone, so this may be a sequencing read error. The chain employs TRBV28 and TRBJ2-5, with D hard to call. The CDR3 runs to 15 residues. The germline gives CDR1 MDHEN, CDR2 SYDVKM. The CDR3: CAGSPIQINQETQYF. DNA for the CDR3: TGTGCCGGCAGTCCCATACAGATCAACCAAGAGACCCAGTACTTC.

V is TRBV10-3 and J is TRBJ2-7, with 7 positions matching TRBD2. CDR1 is ENHRY, CDR2 SYGVKD, per germline. CDR3 length: 16 amino acids. The V and J ends lost 0 bases and 2 bases, in that order; junction bases with no gene match: 7. The CDR3: CAISESGGIRPYEQYF. For the CDR3, the DNA is TGTGCCATCAGTGAGTCGGGGGGGATAAGGCCCTACGAGCAGTACTTC.